The 28 T cell receptor beta chains below were found in one sample sequenced in a study of TIL therapy for anti-PD-1-resistant metastatic lung cancer. Indicated time point: pre-treatment sample, taken before nivolumab and TIL therapy. Most excised metastases sampled were pleural nodules or supraclavicular lymph nodes. Sequencing used immunoSEQ v3. The repertoire was sequenced with immunoSEQ multiplex PCR; TCRdb's copy has only in-frame clones and lacks some. The sample holds 5,000 to 8,000 clones, 60% to 80% seen once. Here the sequenced sample was tumor tissue, taken at baseline. Receptor source: a person aged 25 to 85 with non-small cell lung cancer.

The rearrangement links TRBV3-1 (or the pseudogene TRBV3-2) to TRBJ2-3; 12 positions match TRBD1. The CDR3 runs 17 residues. With 2 bases clipped from V and 2 bases from J, the junction kept 5 bases outside the gene matches. The V gene's germline CDR1 is LGHDT and CDR2 YNNKEL (reference sequence). Here the CDR3 reads CASSQPGQGAYTDTQYF. In DNA form, the CDR3 reads TGTGCCAGCAGCCAACCGGGACAGGGGGCCTACACAGATACGCAGTATTTT.

This clone was seen just once. The J gene is TRBJ2-6, the V gene TRBV7-2; the D call may be TRBD1 or TRBD2 (5 bases each). The V gene lost 2 bases and the J gene lost 0 bases, with 8 bases spanning the gap. Germline CDR1 is SGHTA and CDR2 is FQGNSA. The CDR3 contains 16 residues. The CDR3 nucleotides are TGTGCCAGCAGCTTATTCGGGGCCTCTGGGGCCAACGTCCTGACTTTC. As protein: CASSLFGASGANVLTF.

The J gene is TRBJ2-1, the V gene TRBV2; D not certain. Germline assignment: CDR1 SNHLY and CDR2 FYNNEI. The CDR3 runs to 12 residues. With 2 bases removed from V and 9 bases from J, the gap between germline ends came to 8 bases. The CDR3 protein is CASSERWGEQFF. CDR3 DNA: TGTGCCAGCAGTGAACGGTGGGGTGAGCAGTTCTTC. The variable domain in full, completed from reference TRBV2 and TRBJ2-1, reads EPEVTQTPSHQVTQMGQEVILRCVPISNHLYFYWYRQILGQKVEFLVSFYNNEISEKSEIFDDQFSVERPDGSNFTLKIRSTKLEDSAMYFCASSERWGEQFFGPGTRLTVL.

CDR3 nucleotides: TGTGCCAGCAGTCCCCCCCCCGACAGGGAGCAAGCGGGCACAGATACGCAGTATTTT. Translated: CASSPPPDREQAGTDTQYF. The rearrangement uses TRBV28 and TRBJ2-3, with TRBD1 identical over 7 bases. In germline, CDR1 is MDHEN, CDR2 SYDVKM. Trimming took 5 bases from V and 1 from J; bases not matched to a gene: 18. This CDR3 is 19 amino acids long.

V usage is TRBV4-3 and J usage is TRBJ1-5, with 8 positions matching TRBD1. Germline assignment: CDR1 LGHNA and CDR2 YSLEER. CDR3 size: 20 residues. V was pared by 0 bases and J by 2 bases, with 15 bases of the junction left unmatched. The CDR3, as DNA: TGCGCCAGCAGCCAAGATCCGGCAGGGGGCTATCCGGATGGCAATCAGCCCCAGCATTTT. It is translated as CASSQDPAGGYPDGNQPQHF.

DNA of the CDR3: TGTGCCAGCAGTGAGGGATTCGGCTATGGCTACACCTTC. Protein: CASSEGFGYGYTF. The J gene is TRBJ1-2, the V gene TRBV6-1; D not certain. V lost 3 bases to trimming and J lost 4 bases, with 9 bases between them. Germline V gene sequence: CDR1 MNHNS, CDR2 SASEGT. CDR3 size: 13 residues.

V gene TRBV5-1 combines with J gene TRBJ1-4, with 10 bases identical to TRBD1. The CDR3 contains 14 residues. In germline, CDR1 is SGHRS, CDR2 YFSETQ. V dropped 4 bases and J dropped 8; count of bases not matched to a gene: 5. As DNA, the CDR3 is TGCGCCAGCAGCGCGACAGGGGGCGCCGAAAAACTGTTTTTT. Its translation is CASSATGGAEKLFF. Supplemented by reference TRBV5-1 and TRBJ1-4, the full variable domain reads KAGVTQTPRYLIKTRGQQVTLSCSPISGHRSVSWYQQTPGQGLQFLFEYFSETQRNKGNFPGRFSGRQFSNSRSEMNVSTLELGDSALYLCASSATGGAEKLFFGSGTQLSVL.

The J gene is TRBJ1-6, the V gene TRBV5-6, with D hard to call. Trimming took 0 bases from V and 6 from J, leaving 7 bases between them. The germline V gene has CDR1 SGHDT and CDR2 YYEEEE. The CDR3 has 14 amino acids. The CDR3 is CASSLEGTNSPLHF. DNA for the CDR3: TGTGCCAGCAGCTTGGAAGGTACTAATTCACCCCTCCACTTT.

J is TRBJ2-1 and V is TRBV6-2 or TRBV6-3; D ambiguous. CDR3 length: 14 residues. Trimming took 7 bases from V and 9 from J, leaving 19 bases between them. Looked up from germline, CDR1 is MNHEY and CDR2 is SVGEGT. The chain's CDR3 is CASTPDSPPSEQFF. CDR3 coding DNA: TGTGCCAGCACCCCGGATTCCCCACCCAGTGAGCAGTTCTTC.

This clone appeared a few times. The V call is TRBV19, the J call TRBJ1-6; TRBD1 might be the D (5 bases). The germline gives CDR1 LNHDA, CDR2 SQIVND (reference sequence). The germline V and J ends were trimmed by 0 bases and 10 bases, with 13 bases remaining between them. There are 15 residues in the CDR3. CDR3: CASSIDSGAGSPLHF. CDR3 DNA: TGTGCCAGTAGTATAGATTCCGGGGCCGGGTCACCCCTCCACTTT.

This clone was counted between two and nine times. The CDR3: CSASIVDTEAFF. Here the CDR3 DNA reads TGCAGTGCTAGTATAGTGGACACTGAAGCTTTCTTT. The chain combines TRBV20-1 with TRBJ1-1; no reliable D call. This CDR3 comprises 12 residues. The V end lost 3 bases, the J end lost 3 bases, and 8 bases lay between the germline ends. Germline CDR1 is DFQATT and CDR2 is SNEGSKA (reference sequence).

This sequence joins TRBV7-2 and TRBJ2-7; D is uncertain. Trimming cost V 5 bases and J 2 bases, with 16 bases left between them. Germline-derived CDR1 and CDR2 are SGHTA and FQGNSA. The CDR3 runs 15 residues. CDR3 nucleotides: TGTGCCAGCAGCCCCCCGGACCGGGCAGCCTACGAGCAGTACTTC. Translation gives CASSPPDRAAYEQYF.

The chain links TRBV11-2 to TRBJ2-5, with D maybe TRBD2 (5 bases). The germline V and J ends were trimmed by 5 bases and 5 bases, with 18 bases remaining between them. The CDR3 loop spans 15 amino acids. Per the germline V gene, CDR1 is SGHAT and CDR2 is FQNNGV. As DNA, the CDR3 is TGTGCCAGCAGCCCGCGGGCAGGCGCGACGGAGACCCAGTACTTC. Protein: CASSPRAGATETQYF.

The rearrangement links TRBV11-3 to TRBJ1-1; no clear D. V was clipped by 5 bases and J by 4 bases, with 11 bases between them. The CDR3 sequence is 13 residues long. Germline loops: CDR1 SGHNT, CDR2 YENEEA. CDR3 loop: CASSPDSLTEAFF. CDR3 nucleotides: TGTGCCAGCAGCCCGGACTCCCTCACTGAAGCTTTCTTT.

This clone was seen only a few times. This chain uses TRBV28 with TRBJ2-3, with D tentatively TRBD1 or TRBD2 (5 bases each). This CDR3 spans 12 amino acids. Germline CDR1 and CDR2: MDHEN and SYDVKM. V lost 5 bases to trimming and J lost 8 bases, with 11 bases between them. The CDR3 coding sequence is TGTGCCAGCAGTCCGGGGACGGGTACGCAGTATTTT. It yields the protein CASSPGTGTQYF.

The chain is built from TRBV12-3 or TRBV12-4 and TRBJ1-1; D remains unclear. Trimming stripped 2 bases from V and 3 bases from J, with 7 bases between. The CDR3 loop spans 13 amino acids. CDR3 nucleotides: TGTGCCAGCAGTTTACTAAGGGACACTGAAGCTTTCTTT. It encodes CASSLLRDTEAFF.

The chain has TRBV7-2 and TRBJ2-5, with TRBD2 identical over 7 bases. J gave up 5 bases and V 3 bases, and 9 bases lay outside the gene matches. The V gene's germline CDR1 is SGHTA and CDR2 FQGNSA. This CDR3 region has 15 residues. CDR3 in DNA: TGTGCCAGCAGCTTGGGCGGCCTCGGGGGGGAGACCCAGTACTTC. Its protein product is CASSLGGLGGETQYF.

This clone has only a few counts. The chain links TRBV6-4 to TRBJ2-3; D unclear. CDR3 length: 15 amino acids. The ends were cut back, 4 bases at V and 2 bases at J, with 13 bases in the middle. Per germline, CDR1 MRHNA and CDR2 SNTAGT. The CDR3 spells CASSVNGETTDTQYF. In nucleotides, the CDR3 is TGTGCCAGCAGTGTGAACGGCGAGACCACAGATACGCAGTATTTT.

The CDR3: CAWSDLFRTAGGDTDTQYF. CDR3 coding DNA: TGTGCCTGGAGTGATCTTTTTCGTACGGCAGGGGGCGACACAGATACGCAGTATTTT. The rearrangement uses TRBV30 and TRBJ2-3, with 8 bases that match TRBD1. The CDR3 contains 19 residues. The germline gives CDR1 GTSNPN, CDR2 SVGIG (reference sequence). V dropped 1 base and J dropped 2; count of bases not matched to a gene: 17.

This clone was recorded a few times. This CDR3 reads CASSQVRDISSYEQYF. DNA for the CDR3: TGTGCCAGCAGCCAAGTAAGGGACATCTCTTCCTACGAGCAGTACTTC. This rearrangement joins TRBV4-2 to TRBJ2-7; maybe TRBD1 (6 bases). In germline, CDR1 is LGHNA, CDR2 YNFKEQ. CDR3 length: 16 amino acids. Trimming took 1 base from V and 1 from J, leaving 14 bases between them.

This clone has only a few counts. The rearrangement uses TRBV2 and TRBJ2-2; 7 positions match TRBD2. The CDR3 runs 16 residues. Per germline, CDR1 SNHLY and CDR2 FYNNEI. The V gene end was trimmed by 2 bases and the J gene end by 1 base; junction bases not matched to a gene: 4. CDR3 in amino acids: CASSELSSGNTGELFF. CDR3 nucleotides: TGTGCCAGCAGTGAACTGTCTAGCGGGAACACCGGGGAGCTGTTTTTT.

The V and J genes are TRBV28 and TRBJ1-5; D is unclear. Trimming pared 2 bases from V and 7 bases from J, leaving 18 bases between. This CDR3 is 16 amino acids long. Germline assignment: CDR1 MDHEN and CDR2 SYDVKM. This CDR3 reads CASSLQSGHLGQPQHF. In nucleotides, the CDR3 is TGTGCCAGCAGTTTACAAAGTGGTCACCTGGGGCAGCCCCAGCATTTT. The full variable domain, in which reference TRBV28 and TRBJ1-5 provide the parts outside the CDR3, is DVKVTQSSRYLVKRTGEKVFLECVQDMDHENMFWYRQDPGLGLRLIYFSYDVKMKEKGDIPEGYSVSREKKERFSLILESASTNQTSMYLCASSLQSGHLGQPQHFGDGTRLSIL.

J is TRBJ2-1 and V is TRBV5-6, with a tentative D call TRBD2 (5 bases). The germline V and J ends were trimmed by 0 bases and 5 bases, with 15 bases remaining between them. Germline-derived CDR1 and CDR2 are SGHDT and YYEEEE. The CDR3 runs 16 residues. CDR3 protein: CASSLALGGSHNEQFF. CDR3 nucleotides: TGTGCCAGCAGCTTGGCCCTTGGCGGGTCCCACAATGAGCAGTTCTTC.

This clone was observed once. The genes are TRBV29-1 and TRBJ1-1; 8 nucleotides match TRBD1. The V gene's germline CDR1 is SQVTM and CDR2 ANQGSEA. Germline trimming cut 6 bases from V and 5 bases from J; bases unmatched to any gene: 8. The CDR3 extends over 13 amino acids. As DNA, the CDR3 is TGCAGCGTCGACAGGGGCCTCGGGACTGAAGCTTTCTTT. It encodes CSVDRGLGTEAFF.

The chain carries TRBV7-9 and TRBJ1-5; 9 bases line up with TRBD1. Looked up from germline, CDR1 is SEHNR and CDR2 is FQNEAQ (reference sequence). V gave up 2 bases and J gave up 6 bases; unmatched junction bases: 2. CDR3 length: 14 amino acids. CDR3 amino acids: CASSLTGGGQPQHF. The CDR3 nucleotides are TGTGCCAGCAGCTTAACAGGGGGCGGTCAGCCCCAGCATTTT.

The rearrangement uses TRBV2 and TRBJ2-3; 9 nucleotides match TRBD1. The CDR3 has 17 residues. From germline, CDR1 is SNHLY and CDR2 FYNNEI. Trimming removed 2 bases from V and 2 bases from J; junction bases left unmatched: 8. The CDR3 nucleotides are TGTGCCAGCAGTGAAAGGAGACAGGGGGTTCCCACAGATACGCAGTATTTT. Translated: CASSERRQGVPTDTQYF. The entire variable domain, with the rest obtained from reference TRBV2 and TRBJ2-3, is as follows: EPEVTQTPSHQVTQMGQEVILRCVPISNHLYFYWYRQILGQKVEFLVSFYNNEISEKSEIFDDQFSVERPDGSNFTLKIRSTKLEDSAMYFCASSERRQGVPTDTQYFGPGTRLTVL.

The chain is built from TRBV24-1 and TRBJ2-2, with 7 bases identical to TRBD1. J gave up 8 bases and V 1 base, and 3 bases lay outside the gene matches. From germline, CDR1 is KGHDR and CDR2 SFDVKD. CDR3 size: 14 residues. CDR3 nucleotide sequence: TGTGCCACCAGTGATTTCGACAGGGTTGGGGAGCTGTTTTTT. Its translation is CATSDFDRVGELFF.

This clone was seen more than once but under ten times. The CDR3 sequence is CASGTNTEAFF. CDR3 coding DNA: TGTGCCAGCGGTACAAACACTGAAGCTTTCTTT. The gene calls are TRBV6-5 and TRBJ1-1; D uncertain. The CDR3 is 11 residues long. V dropped 8 bases and J dropped 2 bases, with 6 bases sitting between them. Germline lookup yields CDR1 MNHEY and CDR2 SVGAGI.